This TCR beta chain was observed in a study of cytomegalovirus exposure and HLA in healthy donors. Study-level results: Later analysis suggested most CMV-associated TCR beta chains were HLA-restricted. The only immune exposure information that was available was CMV serostatus. Analysis performed later showed TCR beta chains linked to HLA being more clonally expanded than equally common others.

The germline V and J ends were trimmed by 6 bases and 5 bases, with 11 bases remaining between them. Germline lookup yields CDR1 MNHEY and CDR2 SVGAGI. The CDR3 is made up of 13 amino acids. Worth noting for this clone: Antigen unknown.

Vbeta (60) and Jbeta (13) primers were used in the PCR. Authors' data handling: In a later analysis, 80 million to 100 million unique TCR beta chains included roughly 11 million shared by two or more donors. This table comes from immunoSEQ multiplex PCR, and its TCRdb copy is limited to in-frame clones, with some not included. That table is the source of V, J and clone size, and D and trimming were worked out from the DNA. The table includes 90,000 to 150,000 clones, roughly three fifths detected once. This receptor was taken from a man in his forties in good health and CMV-seropositive. The sequenced material came from PBMCs. The chain joins TRBV6-5 to TRBJ1-5, with D perhaps TRBD1 (5 bases). DNA of the CDR3: TGTGCCAGCAGAGAGGGGAGGTATCAGCCCCAGCATTTT. It yields the protein CASREGRYQPQHF.